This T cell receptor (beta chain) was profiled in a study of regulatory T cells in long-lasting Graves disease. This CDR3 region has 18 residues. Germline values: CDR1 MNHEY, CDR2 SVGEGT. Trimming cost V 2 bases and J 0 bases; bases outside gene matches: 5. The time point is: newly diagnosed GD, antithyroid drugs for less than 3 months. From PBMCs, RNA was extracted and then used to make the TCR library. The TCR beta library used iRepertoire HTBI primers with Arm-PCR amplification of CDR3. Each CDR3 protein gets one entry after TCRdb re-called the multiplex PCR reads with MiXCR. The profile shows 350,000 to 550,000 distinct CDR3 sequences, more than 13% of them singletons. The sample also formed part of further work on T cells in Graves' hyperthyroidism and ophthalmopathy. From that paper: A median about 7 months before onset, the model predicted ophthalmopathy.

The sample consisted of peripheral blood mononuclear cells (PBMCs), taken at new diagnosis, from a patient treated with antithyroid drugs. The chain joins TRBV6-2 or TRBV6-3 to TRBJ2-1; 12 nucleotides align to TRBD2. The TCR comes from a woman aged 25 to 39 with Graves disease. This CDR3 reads CASSYPGTSGLSYNEQFF. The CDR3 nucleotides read TGTGCCAGCAGTTACCCCGGGACTAGCGGGCTCTCCTACAATGAGCAGTTCTTC.